This T cell receptor (beta chain) is from a study of read filtering for tumor transcriptome and immune sequencing. The CDR3 sequence is 18 residues long. Germline V gives CDR1 SGHRS, CDR2 YFSETQ. V dropped 1 base and J dropped 7 bases, with 27 bases sitting between them. The library was built from roughly 400 ng RNA with molecular barcoded adaptors for alpha/delta and beta/gamma chains. MiXCR, applied by TCRdb to the reads, yields one record per CDR3 protein. The table lists about 38,000 distinct CDR3 sequences, around 13% of them singletons. This clonotype was counted ten times or more. This sequence joins TRBV5-1 and TRBJ2-7; tentatively, D is TRBD2 (5 bases). This clonotype was obtained from a donor aged 40 or older with multiple myeloma. Sequencing was carried out using a population of CD138-negative cells sorted from bone marrow. The chain's CDR3 is CASSLFRGNQENLREQYF. As DNA, the CDR3 is TGCGCCAGCAGCTTGTTCCGGGGTAATCAGGAAAATCTAAGGGAGCAGTACTTC.